The 30 T cell receptor beta chains given below trace back to one sample, sequenced in a study of T cell repertoires in cytomegalovirus infection. TCRdb re-derived calls from the reads in MiXCR, one entry per CDR3 protein. This sample carries approximately 200,000 distinct CDR3 sequences, about 30% of them seen once, and the ten largest clones take approximately 30%. Sequencing input: PBMCs. These receptors were collected from a human donor in good health (CMV status not recorded). Some clones in this sample may be carry-over from other donors' samples.

The table lists this clonotype with a count of one. V usage is TRBV2 and J usage is TRBJ1-5, with 7 nucleotides matching TRBD1. Germline loops: CDR1 SNHLY, CDR2 FYNNEI. Trimming removed 6 bases from V and 3 bases from J; junction bases left unmatched: 14. The CDR3 length is 17 residues. Here the CDR3 reads CASSQVPGTVSNQPQHF. CDR3 nucleotides: TGTGCCAGCAGCCAAGTCCCCGGGACAGTTTCCAATCAGCCCCAGCATTTT. Full variable domain (rest looked up from reference TRBV2 and TRBJ1-5): EPEVTQTPSHQVTQMGQEVILRCVPISNHLYFYWYRQILGQKVEFLVSFYNNEISEKSEIFDDQFSVERPDGSNFTLKIRSTKLEDSAMYFCASSQVPGTVSNQPQHFGDGTRLSIL.

This clonotype was seen only a few times. The rearrangement links TRBV30 to TRBJ1-5; TRBD1 might be the D (5 bases). V was clipped by 0 bases and J by 6 bases, with 9 bases between them. The CDR3 sequence is 13 residues long. Germline CDR1 GTSNPN, CDR2 SVGIG (reference sequence). For the CDR3, the DNA is TGTGCCTGGAGTGTGGGGGAGAGTCAGCCCCAGCATTTT. Translation: CAWSVGESQPQHF.

The table lists this clonotype with a few counts. This chain connects TRBV9 to TRBJ2-7, with 7 bases that match TRBD1. The CDR3 runs to 14 residues. Germline values: CDR1 SGDLS, CDR2 YYNGEE. V dropped 3 bases and J dropped 4; count of bases not matched to a gene: 7. The CDR3 nucleotides are TGTGCCAGCAGCGGACAGGGTGTGGGTTACGAGCAGTACTTC. It specifies CASSGQGVGYEQYF.

The table lists this clonotype with a count of one. The rearrangement uses TRBV7-6 and TRBJ2-7, with TRBD1 as a possible D gene (5 bases). V lost 4 bases, J lost 5 bases, and 15 bases lay in between. The CDR3 covers 14 residues. Germline lookup yields CDR1 SGHVS and CDR2 FNYEAQ. The CDR3 region is CASSSLQGPNEQYF. The CDR3 DNA reads as TGTGCCAGCAGCTCCCTTCAGGGTCCTAACGAGCAGTACTTC.

The sample holds one count of this clonotype. The J gene is TRBJ1-1, the V gene TRBV30; D ambiguous. Per germline, CDR1 GTSNPN and CDR2 SVGIG (reference sequence). Trimming took off 2 bases at V and 7 bases at J, with 11 bases between the two ends. CDR3 size: 12 residues. The CDR3 protein is CAWSPMRSEAFF. Written as DNA, the CDR3 is TGTGCCTGGAGTCCCATGAGGAGTGAAGCTTTCTTT. The full variable domain, rest sourced from reference TRBV30 and TRBJ1-1, is SQTIHQWPATLVQPVGSPLSLECTVEGTSNPNLYWYRQAAGRGLQLLFYSVGIGQISSEVPQNLSASRPQDRQFILSSKKLLLSDSGFYLCAWSPMRSEAFFGQGTRLTVV.

This clonotype occurred a few times. In DNA, the CDR3 is TGTGCCAGGGACAGGGCTAATAGGACTGAAGCTTTCTTT. Translation gives CARDRANRTEAFF. The chain has TRBV19 and TRBJ1-1, with 8 bases aligning to TRBD1. The trim removed 9 bases at V and 5 bases at J, leaving 8 bases unmatched. The germline gives CDR1 LNHDA, CDR2 SQIVND (reference sequence). The CDR3 loop spans 13 amino acids.

The J gene is TRBJ1-5, the V gene TRBV4-3; tentative D call: TRBD1 (6 bases). The V gene lost 0 bases and the J gene lost 7 bases, with 19 bases spanning the gap. The CDR3 length is 17 residues. Per germline, CDR1 LGHNA and CDR2 YSLEER. The DNA for the CDR3 is TGCGCCAGCAGCCAAGAAGTGGGGGGGCAGGGTCAACAGCCCCAGCATTTT. It yields the protein CASSQEVGGQGQQPQHF.

This clonotype was found a few times. The J gene is TRBJ2-2, the V gene TRBV6-4; no firm D call. The length of the CDR3 is 16 residues. Between the trimmed V and J ends, which lost 6 bases and 4 bases, there was a span of 18 bases. Germline V gene lookup returns CDR1 MRHNA and CDR2 SNTAGT. The CDR3 loop reads CASSPQPPGSTGELFF. The CDR3 DNA follows: TGTGCCAGCAGCCCCCAGCCCCCAGGATCCACCGGGGAGCTGTTTTTT.

The rearrangement links TRBV7-6 to TRBJ2-1; D is uncertain. V lost 1 base to trimming and J lost 7 bases, with 8 bases between them. Germline CDR1 reads SGHVS; CDR2 reads FNYEAQ. This CDR3 spans 13 amino acids. CDR3 in amino acids: CASSLGAVNEQFF. CDR3 sequence (DNA): TGTGCCAGCAGCTTAGGGGCAGTTAATGAGCAGTTCTTC.

V and J are TRBV7-9 and TRBJ2-1; the D is unclear. Trimming removed 5 bases from V and 5 bases from J, with 19 bases in between. CDR3 length equals 16 residues. CDR1 and CDR2 from the germline V gene are SEHNR and FQNEAQ (reference sequence). The CDR3 loop is CASSPRGYSSHNEQFF. CDR3 sequence (DNA): TGTGCCAGCAGCCCCCGTGGGTATAGCTCGCACAATGAGCAGTTCTTC.

The genes are TRBV20-1 and TRBJ2-5, with D perhaps matching TRBD2 (6 bases). Germline lookup yields CDR1 DFQATT and CDR2 SNEGSKA (reference sequence). The CDR3 loop spans 14 amino acids. V lost 6 bases and J 2 bases, leaving 16 bases between the germline ends. This chain's CDR3 is CSAAPTGTQETQYF. CDR3 DNA: TGCAGTGCGGCCCCGACCGGGACTCAAGAGACCCAGTACTTC.

This clonotype was counted ten times or more. V usage is TRBV7-8 and J usage is TRBJ1-1, with 8 bases aligning to TRBD1. Looked up from germline, CDR1 is SGHVS and CDR2 is FQNEAQ. The junction had 12 bases not matched to a gene; V was cut back by 5 bases and J by 7 bases. This CDR3 is 15 amino acids long. The CDR3 reads CASSPIGDRGDEAFF. The CDR3 DNA reads as TGTGCCAGCAGCCCTATCGGCGACAGGGGTGATGAAGCTTTCTTT.

In its sample, this clonotype was seen many times. The chain joins TRBV7-2 to TRBJ1-1; D possibly corresponds to TRBD1 (5 bases). V was cut by 4 bases and J by 0 bases, with 12 bases left in between. The germline V gene encodes CDR1 SGHTA and CDR2 FQGNSA. The CDR3 has 15 amino acids. The CDR3, as DNA: TGTGCCAGCAGCTCGGTGGACATCATGAACACTGAAGCTTTCTTT. This codes for CASSSVDIMNTEAFF.

The chain uses TRBV7-3 and TRBJ2-1, with 7 bases lining up with TRBD2. CDR3 size: 15 residues. CDR1 and CDR2 from the germline V gene are SGHTA and FQGTGA. Trimming took 1 base from V and 6 from J; bases not matched to a gene: 6. CDR3 sequence reads: CASSLKGGGTNEQFF. CDR3 DNA sequence: TGTGCCAGCAGCTTAAAAGGCGGGGGTACCAATGAGCAGTTCTTC. The complete variable domain, with remaining parts taken from reference TRBV7-3 and TRBJ2-1, reads GAGVSQTPSNKVTEKGKYVELRCDPISGHTALYWYRQSLGQGPEFLIYFQGTGAADDSGLPNDRFFAVRPEGSVSTLKIQRTERGDSAVYLCASSLKGGGTNEQFFGPGTRLTVL.

This clonotype was detected only a few times. For the CDR3, the DNA is TGTGCCAGCAGCCCACAGGCTGATAGCAATCAGCCCCAGCATTTT. Protein sequence: CASSPQADSNQPQHF. This chain connects TRBV7-2 to TRBJ1-5, with D possibly matching TRBD1 (5 bases). The CDR3 consists of 15 residues. CDR1 is SGHTA, CDR2 FQGNSA, per germline. Deletions cut 5 bases from V and 0 bases from J, with 11 bases between. The complete variable domain, with remaining parts taken from reference TRBV7-2 and TRBJ1-5, reads GAGVSQSPSNKVTEKGKDVELRCDPISGHTALYWYRQSLGQGLEFLIYFQGNSAPDKSGLPSDRFSAERTGGSVSTLTIQRTQQEDSAVYLCASSPQADSNQPQHFGDGTRLSIL.

This clonotype was seen a few times. The J gene is TRBJ2-7, the V gene TRBV6-2 or TRBV6-3; D might be TRBD1 (5 bases). The germline CDR1 and CDR2 sequences are MNHEY and SVGEGT. CDR3 length: 12 residues. V gave up 4 bases and J gave up 4 bases, with 8 bases separating them. CDR3 in amino acids: CASSLTVYEQYF. The DNA of the CDR3 is TGTGCCAGCAGTTTGACAGTATACGAGCAGTACTTC.

The J gene is TRBJ1-6, the V gene TRBV6-6; 7 nucleotides align to TRBD1. The CDR3 length is 13 residues. CDR1 and CDR2 from the germline V gene are MNHNY and SVGAGI (reference sequence). CDR3 in DNA: TGTGCAACCGAGACGACAGGGAGGTCACCCCTCCACTTT. Protein: CATETTGRSPLHF.

A note on this clonotype: Just one base apart from a much larger clone, this may be a read error. The chain combines TRBV7-2 with TRBJ1-1; no clear D. The germline gives CDR1 SGHTA, CDR2 FQGNSA. This CDR3 comprises 14 residues. The CDR3 bases are TGTGTCAGCAGCCTACAGACTATGAACACTGAAGCTTTCTTT. It yields the protein CVSSLQTMNTEAFF.

In this sample, this clonotype turned up a few times. The chain is built from TRBV19 and TRBJ1-4, with 7 bases identical to TRBD1. This CDR3 comprises 15 residues. Per the germline V gene, CDR1 is LNHDA and CDR2 is SQIVND (reference sequence). V lost 3 bases and J lost 5; bases outside the gene matches: 6. Here the CDR3 DNA reads TGTGCCAGTAGTATTGGGACAGACAAAAATGAAAAACTGTTTTTT. It yields the protein CASSIGTDKNEKLFF.

This clonotype turned up a few times. The chain recombines TRBV6-1 with TRBJ1-2, with D unresolved. The CDR3 covers 14 residues. Germline values: CDR1 MNHNS, CDR2 SASEGT. V gave up 6 bases and J gave up 7 bases, with 18 bases separating them. The CDR3 protein is CASSAPTPFPGYTF. The CDR3 DNA sequence: TGTGCCAGCAGCGCCCCGACACCTTTTCCTGGCTACACCTTC.

This rearrangement joins TRBV3-1 to TRBJ1-2, with D unclear. Trimming cost V 0 bases and J 8 bases, with 13 bases left between them. Germline V CDR1 and CDR2: LGHDT, YNNKEL (reference sequence). This CDR3 is 14 amino acids long. The chain's CDR3 is CASSQDRTWEGYTF. For the CDR3, the DNA is TGTGCCAGCAGCCAAGATCGTACTTGGGAAGGCTACACCTTC.

This chain connects TRBV11-2 to TRBJ2-1; TRBD2 matches at 7 bases. In germline, CDR1 is SGHAT, CDR2 FQNNGV. The CDR3 sequence is 15 residues long. The ends lost 1 base at V and 6 bases at J; junction bases unmatched: 6. This chain's CDR3 is CASSLARLALNEQFF. The CDR3 nucleotides are TGTGCCAGCAGCTTAGCCCGACTAGCCCTCAATGAGCAGTTCTTC.

V is TRBV2 and J is TRBJ1-3; TRBD1 matches at 7 bases. Per germline, CDR1 SNHLY and CDR2 FYNNEI. CDR3 length: 15 residues. The V segment lost 6 bases and the J segment 0 bases; nucleotides outside the gene matches: 5. The CDR3 DNA follows: TGTGCCAGCAGATTTGGGACAGTCTCTGGAAACACCATATATTTT. This codes for CASRFGTVSGNTIYF.

The J gene is TRBJ1-2, the V gene TRBV20-1; D ambiguous. Germline V CDR1 and CDR2: DFQATT, SNEGSKA (reference sequence). The CDR3 has 15 amino acids. V lost 2 bases to trimming and J lost 4 bases, with 17 bases between them. The CDR3 region is CSARKSGVASYGYTF. The CDR3 nucleotides are TGCAGTGCTAGAAAGTCAGGAGTTGCCAGCTATGGCTACACCTTC.

Regarding this clonotype: Sequence at one end of the junction differs from germline and may be a read error. The chain recombines TRBV4-1 with TRBJ2-7, with D possibly called TRBD1 or TRBD2 (7 bases each). Germline CDR1 and CDR2: MGHRA and YSYEKL. This CDR3 is built from 15 residues. The CDR3 DNA is TGTGCCAGCAGCCAAGCAGGGGGGGGGACCTACGAGCAGTACTTC. The encoded protein is CASSQAGGGTYEQYF.

V and J are TRBV2 and TRBJ2-3; D not resolved. CDR1 and CDR2 (germline): SNHLY, FYNNEI. Deletions cut 1 base from V and 0 bases from J, with 8 bases between. The CDR3 runs to 15 residues. The CDR3 spells CASSEGDGSTDTQYF. The CDR3, as DNA: TGTGCCAGCAGTGAAGGCGACGGTAGCACAGATACGCAGTATTTT.

This sequence joins TRBV7-2 and TRBJ1-2; the D gene is possibly TRBD1 (6 bases). The germline V gene encodes CDR1 SGHTA and CDR2 FQGNSA. The CDR3 contains 16 residues. The V and J ends lost 1 base and 4 bases respectively, with 16 bases between them. CDR3 amino acids: CASSLGGGGAGYGYTF. Here the CDR3 DNA reads TGTGCCAGCAGCTTAGGAGGGGGGGGCGCCGGCTATGGCTACACCTTC.

This clonotype was detected ten times or more. V usage is TRBV7-9 and J usage is TRBJ1-4; the D is unclear. V was clipped by 5 bases and J by 4 bases, with 11 bases between them. This CDR3 has 14 amino acids. Germline V lookup: CDR1 SEHNR, CDR2 FQNEAQ (reference sequence). The CDR3 DNA reads as TGTGCCAGCAGCCTCACACGCGGTAATGAAAAACTGTTTTTT. Amino acids: CASSLTRGNEKLFF.

This clonotype has a handful of counts. The CDR3 spells CASSYGTGTSGNTIYF. CDR3 in DNA: TGTGCCAGCAGTTACGGGACAGGGACCTCTGGAAACACCATATATTTT. The V gene is TRBV6-2 or TRBV6-3, the J gene TRBJ1-3, with 9 nucleotides matching TRBD1. V was pared by 2 bases and J by 0 bases, with 2 bases of the junction left unmatched. Germline lookup yields CDR1 MNHEY and CDR2 SVGEGT. CDR3 size: 16 residues.

This sequence joins TRBV29-1 and TRBJ1-1; 8 bases align to TRBD1. Per germline, CDR1 SQVTM and CDR2 ANQGSEA. The trim removed 7 bases at V and 2 bases at J, leaving 6 bases unmatched. The CDR3 runs to 13 residues. The CDR3 DNA reads TGCAGCGCTTACAGGGGGGCTAACACTGAAGCTTTCTTT. Translating it yields CSAYRGANTEAFF.